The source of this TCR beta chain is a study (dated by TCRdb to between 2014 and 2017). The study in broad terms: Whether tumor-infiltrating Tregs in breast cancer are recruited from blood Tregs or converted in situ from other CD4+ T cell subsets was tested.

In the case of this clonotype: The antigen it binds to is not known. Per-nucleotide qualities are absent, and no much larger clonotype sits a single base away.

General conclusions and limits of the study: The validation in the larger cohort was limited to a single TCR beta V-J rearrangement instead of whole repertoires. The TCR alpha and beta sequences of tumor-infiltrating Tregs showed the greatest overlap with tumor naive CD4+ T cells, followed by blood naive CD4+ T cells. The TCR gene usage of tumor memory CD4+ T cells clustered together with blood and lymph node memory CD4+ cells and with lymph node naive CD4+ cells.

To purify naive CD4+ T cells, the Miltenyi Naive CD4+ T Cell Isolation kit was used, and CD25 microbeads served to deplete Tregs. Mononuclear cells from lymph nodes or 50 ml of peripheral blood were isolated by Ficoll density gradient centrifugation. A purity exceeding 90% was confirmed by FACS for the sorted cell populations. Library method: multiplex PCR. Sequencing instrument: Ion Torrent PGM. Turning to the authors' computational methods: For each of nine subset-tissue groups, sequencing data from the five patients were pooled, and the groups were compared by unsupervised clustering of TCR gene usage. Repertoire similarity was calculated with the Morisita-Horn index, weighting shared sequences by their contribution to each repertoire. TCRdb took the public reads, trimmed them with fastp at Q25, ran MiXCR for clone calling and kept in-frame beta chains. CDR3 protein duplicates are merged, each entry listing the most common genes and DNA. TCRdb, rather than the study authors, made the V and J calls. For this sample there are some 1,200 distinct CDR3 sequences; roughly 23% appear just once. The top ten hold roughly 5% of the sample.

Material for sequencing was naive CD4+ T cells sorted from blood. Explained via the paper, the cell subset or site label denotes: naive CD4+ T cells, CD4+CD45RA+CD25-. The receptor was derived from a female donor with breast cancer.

The CDR3 loop reads CVSSFPGQNYGYTF. At the DNA level, the sequence is TGTGTCAGTAGTTTCCCGGGACAGAACTATGGCTACACCTTC. Recombination connected TRBV12-3 or TRBV12-4 to TRBJ1-2, and TRBD1 matches 7 of the central bases. The CDR3 runs 14 residues from the cysteine to the phenylalanine. Kept here is only the CDR3 DNA, which spans 42 bases and is read in frame from base 1.